This T cell receptor (beta chain) was captured by sequencing in a study of beta chain features in type 1 diabetes. Study summary: Some 110 million sorted cells were examined across all samples. Notes on the study in general: VDJ junctions from type 1 diabetes patients carried fewer insertions and larger deletions.

Reverse transcribing all isolated RNA meant expressed TCRB transcripts were sequenced. Profiling relied on immunoSEQ multiplex PCR, and the TCRdb table lists in-frame clones only, not all of them. Of about 140,000 clones detected, roughly 9.3% appear once; the ten largest clones hold approximately 0.65%. The CDR3 loop spans 15 amino acids. Germline CDR1 reads MNHNY; CDR2 reads SVGAGI (reference sequence). Trimming at V came to 6 bases and at J to 4 bases, leaving 8 bases not matched to a gene. Cell sorting via CD45RO/CCR7/CD25/CD127/CD95/CD27 was performed to obtain CD4+ naive, central memory, regulatory and stem cell-like memory cells. This clone was counted a few times. Its cognate antigen is unknown.

This chain connects TRBV6-6 to TRBJ2-3, with TRBD2 matching 9 bases. The sequencing sample was made of central memory CD4+ T cells from blood. This sequence was found in a woman in her thirties or forties in good health. DNA for the CDR3: TGTGCCAGCAGGCGATCAGCGGGGGGCTCAGATACGCAGTATTTT. It encodes CASRRSAGGSDTQYF.